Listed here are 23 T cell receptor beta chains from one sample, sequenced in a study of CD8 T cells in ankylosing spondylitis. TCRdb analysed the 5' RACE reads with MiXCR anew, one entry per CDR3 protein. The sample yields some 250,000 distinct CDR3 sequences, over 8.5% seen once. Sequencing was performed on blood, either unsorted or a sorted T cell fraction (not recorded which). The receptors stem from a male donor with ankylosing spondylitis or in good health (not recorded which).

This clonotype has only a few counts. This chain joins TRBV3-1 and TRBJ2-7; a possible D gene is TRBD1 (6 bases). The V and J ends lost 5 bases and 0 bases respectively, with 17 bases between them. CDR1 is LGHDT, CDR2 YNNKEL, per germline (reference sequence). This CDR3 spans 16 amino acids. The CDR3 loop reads CASSILSTGSSYEQYF. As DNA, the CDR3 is TGTGCCAGCAGCATTCTGAGCACAGGGTCCTCCTACGAGCAGTACTTC.

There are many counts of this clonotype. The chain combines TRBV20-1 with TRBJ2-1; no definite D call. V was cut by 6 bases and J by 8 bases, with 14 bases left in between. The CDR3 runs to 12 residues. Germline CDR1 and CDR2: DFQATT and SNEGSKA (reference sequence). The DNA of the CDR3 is TGCAGTGCGGTCGAAGTGGAAGATGAGCAGTTCTTC. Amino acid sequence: CSAVEVEDEQFF.

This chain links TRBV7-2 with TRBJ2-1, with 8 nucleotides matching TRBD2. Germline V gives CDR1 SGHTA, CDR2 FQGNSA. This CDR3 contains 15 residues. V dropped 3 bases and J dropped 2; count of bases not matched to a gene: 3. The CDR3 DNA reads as TGTGCCAGCAGCTTTACCGGGGGGGCCTACAATGAGCAGTTCTTC. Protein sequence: CASSFTGGAYNEQFF.

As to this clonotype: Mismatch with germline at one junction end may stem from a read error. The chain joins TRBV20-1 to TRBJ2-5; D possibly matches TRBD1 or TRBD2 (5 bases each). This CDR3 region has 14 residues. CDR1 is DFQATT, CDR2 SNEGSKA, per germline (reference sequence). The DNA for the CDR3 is TGCAGTGCTAGGTGGAGCGGCGGACAAGGGACCCATTACTTC. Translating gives CSARWSGGQGTHYF.

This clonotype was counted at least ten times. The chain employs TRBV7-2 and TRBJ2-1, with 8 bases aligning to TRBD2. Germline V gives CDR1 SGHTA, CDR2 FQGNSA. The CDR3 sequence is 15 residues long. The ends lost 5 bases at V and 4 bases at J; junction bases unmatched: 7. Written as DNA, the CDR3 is TGTGCCAGCAGCCCAAAGGCTAGCGGGTACAATGAGCAGTTCTTC. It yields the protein CASSPKASGYNEQFF.

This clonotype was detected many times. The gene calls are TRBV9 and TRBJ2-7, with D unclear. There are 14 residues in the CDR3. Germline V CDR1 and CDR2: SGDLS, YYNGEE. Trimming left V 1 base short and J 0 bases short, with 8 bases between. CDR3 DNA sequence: TGTGCCAGCAGCGTACTTGAGAGCTCCTACGAGCAGTACTTC. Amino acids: CASSVLESSYEQYF. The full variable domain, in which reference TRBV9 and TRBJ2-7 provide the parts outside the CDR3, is DSGVTQTPKHLITATGQRVTLRCSPRSGDLSVYWYQQSLDQGLQFLIQYYNGEERAKGNILERFSAQQFPDLHSELNLSSLELGDSALYFCASSVLESSYEQYFGPGTRLTVT.

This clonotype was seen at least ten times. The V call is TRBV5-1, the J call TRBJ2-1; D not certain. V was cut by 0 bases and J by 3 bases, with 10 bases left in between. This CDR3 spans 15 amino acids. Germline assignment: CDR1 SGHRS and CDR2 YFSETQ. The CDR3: CASSLAVYGYNEQFF. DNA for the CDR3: TGCGCCAGCAGCTTGGCCGTATACGGCTACAATGAGCAGTTCTTC.

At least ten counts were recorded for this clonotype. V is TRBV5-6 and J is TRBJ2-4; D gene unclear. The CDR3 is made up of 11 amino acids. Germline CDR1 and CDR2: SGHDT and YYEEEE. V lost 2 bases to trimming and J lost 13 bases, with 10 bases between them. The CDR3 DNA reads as TGTGCCAGCAGCTTCGGACGTAGACAGTACTTC. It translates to CASSFGRRQYF.

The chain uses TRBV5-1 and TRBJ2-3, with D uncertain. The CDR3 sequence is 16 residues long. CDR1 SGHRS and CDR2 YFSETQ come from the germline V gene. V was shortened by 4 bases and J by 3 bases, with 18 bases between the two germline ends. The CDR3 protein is CASSLVVWGETDTQYF. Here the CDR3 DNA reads TGCGCCAGCAGCCTGGTGGTCTGGGGTGAGACAGATACGCAGTATTTT.

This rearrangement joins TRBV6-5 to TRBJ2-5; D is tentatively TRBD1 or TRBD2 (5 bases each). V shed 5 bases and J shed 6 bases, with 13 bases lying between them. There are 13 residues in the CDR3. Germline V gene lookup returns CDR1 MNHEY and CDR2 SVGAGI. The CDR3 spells CASSAGAGQTQYF. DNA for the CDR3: TGTGCCAGCAGTGCCGGGGCCGGGCAGACCCAGTACTTC.

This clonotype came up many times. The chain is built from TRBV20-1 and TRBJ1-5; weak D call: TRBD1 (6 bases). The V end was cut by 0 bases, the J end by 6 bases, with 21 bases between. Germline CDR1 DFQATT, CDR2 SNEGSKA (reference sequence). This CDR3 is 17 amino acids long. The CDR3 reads CSARDRTGGAYGQPQHF. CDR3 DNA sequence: TGCAGTGCTAGAGATCGGACGGGGGGGGCGTACGGTCAGCCCCAGCATTTT.

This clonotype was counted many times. CDR3 in amino acids: CSAGTGTGYGKTQYF. CDR3 coding DNA: TGCAGTGCTGGTACCGGGACAGGGTATGGGAAGACCCAGTACTTC. The chain combines TRBV20-1 with TRBJ2-5; 9 nucleotides line up with TRBD1. Trimming cost V 5 bases and J 6 bases; bases outside gene matches: 13. The CDR3 loop spans 15 amino acids. Germline lookup yields CDR1 DFQATT and CDR2 SNEGSKA (reference sequence).

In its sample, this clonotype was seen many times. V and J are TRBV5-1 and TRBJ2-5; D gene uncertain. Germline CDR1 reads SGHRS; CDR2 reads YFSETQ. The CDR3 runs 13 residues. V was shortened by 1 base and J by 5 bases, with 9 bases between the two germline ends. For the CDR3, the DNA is TGCGCCAGCAGCTTGTGGACGTTGGAGACCCAGTACTTC. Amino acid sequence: CASSLWTLETQYF.

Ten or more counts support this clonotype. The CDR3 loop is CASSLEGSSYNEQFF. CDR3 nucleotide sequence: TGCGCCAGCAGCTTGGAGGGTAGCTCCTACAATGAGCAGTTCTTC. This chain connects TRBV5-1 to TRBJ2-1; D unclear. The V end was cut by 0 bases, the J end by 0 bases, with 7 bases between. The CDR3 consists of 15 residues. Per the germline V gene, CDR1 is SGHRS and CDR2 is YFSETQ. Combining the CDR3 with reference TRBV5-1 and TRBJ2-1 gives the whole variable domain KAGVTQTPRYLIKTRGQQVTLSCSPISGHRSVSWYQQTPGQGLQFLFEYFSETQRNKGNFPGRFSGRQFSNSRSEMNVSTLELGDSALYLCASSLEGSSYNEQFFGPGTRLTVL.

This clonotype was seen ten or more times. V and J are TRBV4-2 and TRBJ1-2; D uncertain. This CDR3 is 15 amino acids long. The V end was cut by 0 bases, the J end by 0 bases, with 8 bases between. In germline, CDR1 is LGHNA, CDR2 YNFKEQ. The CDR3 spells CASSQDVASNYGYTF. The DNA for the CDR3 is TGTGCCAGCAGCCAAGATGTAGCCTCTAACTATGGCTACACCTTC.

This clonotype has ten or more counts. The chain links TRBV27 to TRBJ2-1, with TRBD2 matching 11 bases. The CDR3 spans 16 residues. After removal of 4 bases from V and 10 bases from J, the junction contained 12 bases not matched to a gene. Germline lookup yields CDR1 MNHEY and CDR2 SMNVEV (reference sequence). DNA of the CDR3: TGTGCCAGCAGTTCACTCGGGACTAGCGGTCCCGGAGAGCAGTTCTTC. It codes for CASSSLGTSGPGEQFF.

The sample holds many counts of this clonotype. The CDR3 sequence is CASTRNPGGANVLTF. CDR3 coding DNA: TGCGCCAGTACCCGGAACCCCGGTGGGGCCAACGTCCTGACTTTC. The chain combines TRBV5-1 with TRBJ2-6; D gene unclear. Germline V gene sequence: CDR1 SGHRS, CDR2 YFSETQ. Trimming left V 8 bases short and J 3 bases short, with 15 bases between. The length of the CDR3 is 15 residues.

The CDR3 spells CASSLPGQGPVNIQYF. CDR3 in DNA: TGTGCCAGCAGTTTACCGGGACAGGGGCCTGTAAACATTCAGTACTTC. The rearrangement uses TRBV28 and TRBJ2-4; 10 bases are a match to TRBD1. CDR3 length: 16 residues. V dropped 2 bases and J dropped 6; count of bases not matched to a gene: 7. Germline V gene sequence: CDR1 MDHEN, CDR2 SYDVKM.

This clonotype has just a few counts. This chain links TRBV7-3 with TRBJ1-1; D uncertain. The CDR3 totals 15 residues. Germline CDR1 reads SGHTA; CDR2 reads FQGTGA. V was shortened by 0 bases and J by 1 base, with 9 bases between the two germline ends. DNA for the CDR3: TGTGCCAGCAGCTTAACGGTCCGGGAGAACACTGAAGCTTTCTTT. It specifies CASSLTVRENTEAFF.

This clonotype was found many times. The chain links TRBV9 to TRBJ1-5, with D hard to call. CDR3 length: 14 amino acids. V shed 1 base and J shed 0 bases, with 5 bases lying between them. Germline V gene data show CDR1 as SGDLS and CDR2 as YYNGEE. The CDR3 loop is CASSVSDSNQPQHF. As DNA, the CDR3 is TGTGCCAGCAGCGTATCTGATAGCAATCAGCCCCAGCATTTT. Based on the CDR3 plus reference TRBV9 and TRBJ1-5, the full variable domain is DSGVTQTPKHLITATGQRVTLRCSPRSGDLSVYWYQQSLDQGLQFLIQYYNGEERAKGNILERFSAQQFPDLHSELNLSSLELGDSALYFCASSVSDSNQPQHFGDGTRLSIL.

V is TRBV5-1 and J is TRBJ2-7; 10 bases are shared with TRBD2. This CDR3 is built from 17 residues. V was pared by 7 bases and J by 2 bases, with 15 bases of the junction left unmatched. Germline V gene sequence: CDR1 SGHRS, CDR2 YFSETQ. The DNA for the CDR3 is TGCGCCAGCTCCTCGTCGGCTAGCGGGAGTGAGACCTACGAGCAGTACTTC. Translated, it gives CASSSSASGSETYEQYF.

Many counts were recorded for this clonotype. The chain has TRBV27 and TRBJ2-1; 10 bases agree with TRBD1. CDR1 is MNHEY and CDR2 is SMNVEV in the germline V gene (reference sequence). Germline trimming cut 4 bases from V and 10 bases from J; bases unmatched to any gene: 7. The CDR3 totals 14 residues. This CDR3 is CASSSDRGQGEQFF. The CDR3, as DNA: TGTGCCAGCAGTTCCGACAGGGGGCAGGGAGAGCAGTTCTTC.

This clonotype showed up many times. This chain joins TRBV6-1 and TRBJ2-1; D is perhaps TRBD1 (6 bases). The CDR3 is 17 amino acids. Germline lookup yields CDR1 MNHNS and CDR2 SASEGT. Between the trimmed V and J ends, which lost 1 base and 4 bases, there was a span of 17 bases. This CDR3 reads CASSEVDVGRGYNEQFF. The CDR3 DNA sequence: TGTGCCAGCAGTGAAGTTGACGTGGGCAGGGGTTACAATGAGCAGTTCTTC.